These T cell receptor beta chains were read from a single sample in a study of T-cell memory formation after mild COVID-19. TCRdb re-derived calls from the 5' RACE reads in MiXCR, one entry per CDR3 protein. The repertoire includes about 110,000 distinct CDR3 sequences, 15% to 20% of them detected once, and roughly 6% sits in the top ten. Sequenced: PBMCs or a T cell subset sorted from them (not recorded which). Receptors were obtained from a man younger than 35 who had mild COVID-19 (a few samples of this study predate the infection). Cell type and time point are not known. CDR3s include the opening cysteine and the closing phenylalanine or tryptophan.

V,CDR3
TRBV6-5,CASSYDAPSTDTQYF
TRBV3-1,CASSQDWLAGVNEQFF
TRBV7-2,CASRWGGASTDTQYF
TRBV5-1,CASSLATWEDTQYF
TRBV11-2,CASSPDIDTQYF
TRBV7-2,CASSGTNYGYTF
TRBV6-1,CASRRGQGNQPQHF
TRBV7-9,CASSLQNSEEPQHF
TRBV20-1,CSATQILGTDTQYF
TRBV5-1,CASSRGSGGDGYTF
TRBV7-9,CASNLFGIFNEQFF
TRBV12-3/TRBV12-4,CASSYRGQGARETQYF
TRBV6-5,CASARQSPPGYTF
TRBV6-5,CASSYTGTSTGELFF
TRBV10-3,CAISARLDTQYF
TRBV7-9,CASSQGAYRETQYF
TRBV6-5,CASRPGGAGNQPQHF
TRBV7-3,CASSLTGTGADEQFF
TRBV20-1,CSARPFATDTQYF
TRBV28,CASNTLGTGSAGEQFF
TRBV2,CASLKGGGGEAEAFF
TRBV3-1,CASSHGKDTQYF
TRBV7-4,CASSFRPYGHNSPLHF
TRBV5-1,CASALGQGQGYEQYF
TRBV19,CASSHASGTQYF
TRBV11-2,CASSLRSRGFLSSYNEQFF
TRBV7-2,CASSLAEAGGKLFF
TRBV20-1,CSARRNLNTEAFF
TRBV13,CASSLGRLAAEQYF
TRBV4-2,CASSQEGSTDTQYF
TRBV7-2,CASSRRDRGADTQYF
TRBV20-1,CSARVGTASTDTQYF
TRBV28,CASAPGDSLSTGELFF
TRBV6-6,CASSYSRGPTNYGYTF
TRBV4-3,CASSQGTRGQAEQYF
TRBV20-1,CSASLGITGKTQYF
TRBV4-1,CASSPPTSSGTDTQYF
TRBV6-5,CASSPNIQETQYF
TRBV19,CASSMPDRVEKLFF
TRBV15,CATSRGTGQPQHF
TRBV6-5,CASSSHPPGSGNTIYF
TRBV6-1,CASSSIYNEQFF
TRBV14,CASSQDFWDRGPNEQFF
TRBV7-2,CASSFTGSGRNEQFF
TRBV5-1,CASSLDTGADTQYF
TRBV3-1,CASRQGANEKLFF
TRBV5-1,CASSPGDSNQPQHF
TRBV11-2,CASSGRQGRNIQYF
TRBV11-2,CASSLDAGNYGYTF
TRBV5-1,CASSSIAGASYNEQFF
TRBV7-9,CASSLVAGAGELFF